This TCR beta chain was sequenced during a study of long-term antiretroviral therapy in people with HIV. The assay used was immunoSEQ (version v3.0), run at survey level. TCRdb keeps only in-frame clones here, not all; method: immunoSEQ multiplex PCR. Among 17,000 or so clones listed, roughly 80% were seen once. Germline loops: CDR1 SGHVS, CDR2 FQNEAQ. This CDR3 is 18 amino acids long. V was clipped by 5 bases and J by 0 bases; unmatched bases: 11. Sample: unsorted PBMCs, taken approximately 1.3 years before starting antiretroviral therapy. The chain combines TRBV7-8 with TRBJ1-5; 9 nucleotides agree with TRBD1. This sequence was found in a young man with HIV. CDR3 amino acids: CASSPSRDRVNSNQPQHF. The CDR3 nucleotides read TGTGCCAGCAGCCCCAGTAGGGACAGGGTGAATAGCAATCAGCCCCAGCATTTT. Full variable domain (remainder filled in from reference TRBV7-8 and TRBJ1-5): GAGVSQSPRYKVAKRGQDVALRCDPISGHVSLFWYQQALGQGPEFLTYFQNEAQLDKSGLPSDRFFAERPEGSVSTLKIQRTQQEDSAVYLCASSPSRDRVNSNQPQHFGDGTRLSIL.